This is a list of T cell receptor beta chains from one sample in a study of blood T cell repertoires in COVID-19. The method was immunoSEQ multiplex PCR; TCRdb's version includes in-frame clones alone and lacks a portion of them. The repertoire has under 300,000 clones, about 86% of them found once; the top ten carry 9.6%. Material: peripheral blood. The receptors here all came from a woman older than 75 with acute or convalescent COVID-19. Both conserved end residues are part of each CDR3. The D gene is left open where the match is weak. Size is omitted from some rows. Given values are once, few, many or a class for expanded clones.

TRBV19,TRBJ1-6,TRBD1,NA,TGTGCCAGTAGTATGAGCCGGGCCGGGGGGACAGGTAATTCACCCCTCCACTTT,CASSMSRAGGTGNSPLHF
TRBV5-8,TRBJ2-2,NA,NA,TGTGCCAGCAGCTTGGACAGGCATACGAACACCGGGGAGCTGTTTTTT,CASSLDRHTNTGELFF
TRBV7-2,TRBJ2-2,TRBD2,NA,TGTGCCAGCAGCTACCGCTCGGGAGGTCCCACCGGGGAGCTGTTTTTT,CASSYRSGGPTGELFF
TRBV19,TRBJ1-1,NA,once,TGTGCCAGTACCCCGGGGGGGAAAGAGAACACTGAAGCTTTCTTT,CASTPGGKENTEAFF
TRBV9,TRBJ1-6,NA,NA,TGTGCCAGCAGCGTAGCTGACAGTTCCTATTCACCCCTCCACTTT,CASSVADSSYSPLHF
TRBV19,TRBJ1-5,NA,NA,TGTGCCAGTACCAGAAACCATCGGGGGGAGAATCAGCCCCAGCATTTT,CASTRNHRGENQPQHF
TRBV29-1,TRBJ2-2,NA,NA,TGCAGCGTTGGGACCGACAGAAAGAACACCGGGGAGCTGTTTTTT,CSVGTDRKNTGELFF
TRBV28,TRBJ1-5,NA,NA,TGTGCCAGCACCACAGGGACCCAGCCCCAGCATTTT,CASTTGTQPQHF
TRBV2,TRBJ2-1,TRBD1,NA,TGTGCCAGCGGACTTCCGGGACAGGGGGCAGATGAGCAGTTCTTC,CASGLPGQGADEQFF
TRBV2,TRBJ2-7,TRBD2,NA,TGTGCCAGCGCCTTGGGACTAGCGGGGAGGAATAACCAGTACTTC,CASALGLAGRNNQYF
TRBV3-1/TRBV3-2,TRBJ1-2,NA,NA,TGTGCCAGCAGCCAAGAAGAAGCAGGGGCCTATGGCTACACCTTC,CASSQEEAGAYGYTF
TRBV19,TRBJ1-1,TRBD1,NA,TGTGCCAGTAGTGCTCGCCGGGACAGGGGGCGGGTAGCGAACACTGAAGCTTTCTTT,CASSARRDRGRVANTEAFF
TRBV12-3/TRBV12-4,TRBJ2-7,NA,NA,TGTGCCACCTCAAGGGGTTTCTACGAGCAGTACTTC,CATSRGFYEQYF
TRBV19,TRBJ1-5,NA,NA,TGTGCCAGGAGGAGGTCGAGTCCCCAGCATTTT,CARRRSSPQHF
TRBV29-1,TRBJ2-1,TRBD1,once,TGCAGCGTTGTGAGAGACAGGGCATCGCATGAGCAGTTCTTC,CSVVRDRASHEQFF
TRBV6-2/TRBV6-3,TRBJ1-1,TRBD1,once,TGTGCCAGCAGTGCCTACAGGGGGCTCACAAATAGGGACACTGAAGCTTTCTTT,CASSAYRGLTNRDTEAFF